This TCR beta chain was observed in a study of OX40 agonist ivuxolimab in advanced cancers. Germline V gene lookup returns CDR1 MNHEY and CDR2 SVGAGI. Trimming took off 6 bases at V and 1 base at J, with 9 bases between the two ends. CDR3 size: 14 residues. The data were produced by immunoSEQ multiplex PCR, yet TCRdb's version contains in-frame clones alone and is incomplete. Here the sample spans approximately 90,000 clones, less than 95% being singletons. The receptor's source is an adult with an advanced solid tumor such as melanoma, head and neck, liver or kidney cancer. Sequences were derived from CD4+ or CD8+ T cells sorted from blood, sampled in a trial of the OX40 agonist ivuxolimab. This rearrangement joins TRBV6-5 to TRBJ2-2; a possible D gene is TRBD1 (6 bases). The CDR3 reads CASRKDRNTGELFF. The CDR3 nucleotides read TGTGCCAGCAGGAAGGACAGGAACACCGGGGAGCTGTTTTTT.